This T cell receptor (beta chain) is drawn from a study of beta chain features in type 1 diabetes listed by TCRdb under 2018. At the level of the whole study: No differences in mean age, gender distribution, total cell number or subset yield were found between patients and healthy donors. A total of roughly 99,000,000 sorted cells were examined across all samples, and the number of cells per subset was strongly correlated with RNA yield. Whereas all 30 or so donors provided naive and central memory subsets, regulatory and stem cell-like memory subsets were isolated from just 8 patients and about 8 healthy donors. In the study, TCRB repertoires of sorted circulating CD4+ T cell subsets from recently diagnosed type 1 diabetes patients were compared with those of matched healthy donors. On the study overall, not on this receptor specifically: Type 1 diabetes patients showed a moderate but significant shortening of TCRB CDR3 length in all four CD4+ subsets. Naive, central memory and regulatory TCRB repertoires appeared more similar among patients than among healthy donors. Because cDNA rather than genomic DNA was sequenced, highly expressing activated cells could have been over-represented, although no difference in activation and CD3 levels was found between groups. PCR may preferentially amplify shorter templates, but because patient and control samples were amplified and corrected together, any resulting skew would affect both groups equally. Because small numbers of individuals were included in the HLA sub-analyses, any influence of HLA type on TCRB rearrangement was left unresolved. At VDJ recombination sites, patients with type 1 diabetes made fewer insertions and deleted more nucleotides, a pattern implying thymic rearrangement abnormalities.

CDR1 and CDR2, looked up from the germline V gene, are KGHSH and LQKENI. Trimming costs V 3 bases and J 5 bases, and their ends lie 17 bases apart. From its cysteine to its phenylalanine, the CDR3 spans 16 amino acids. Kept here is only the CDR3 DNA, which spans 48 bases and is read in frame from base 1. Each donor gave one peripheral blood draw, averaging about 120 mL, which was collected into heparinised tubes. Using a panel that included CD45RO, CCR7, CD25, CD127, CD95 and CD27, naive, central memory, regulatory and stem cell-like memory CD4+ T cells were sorted on a BD FACSAria II. All sorted populations exceeded 98% purity. PBMCs were isolated right away by Lymphoprep density gradient centrifugation and were stained directly, without culture. To minimize batch effects, samples were stained and sorted in pairs, one healthy donor with one patient per experiment. This clone was seen only a few times. What antigen it recognizes has not been identified. No base qualities exist here, and no much larger clone lies one base off it.

The High Capacity cDNA Reverse Transcription Kit was used to reverse transcribe all of the isolated RNA, meaning that expressed TCRB transcripts were what got sequenced. Deep immunoSEQ sequencing was applied to naive, central memory and regulatory T cell samples, giving an average of around 4 million total reads per sample. Sorted cells were lysed in RLT buffer, and RNA was extracted using DNase-treated RNeasy Micro or Mini kits according to cell number. To prevent cross-contamination, each cell subset was processed individually, whereas patient and healthy donor samples were processed jointly. The immunoSEQ multiplex PCR was used to amplify TCRB sequences from cDNA, generating 87-bp fragments that spanned the CDR3 region. Sequencing of the amplicons was performed on the Illumina HiSeq platform. As for the original processing: PCR bias was corrected computationally using synthetic template baselines, and reads within Hamming distance 2 were collapsed, with unmergeable singletons discarded. Reads were aligned against IMGT to assign V, D and J genes, CDR3 length and insertions or deletions at six rearrangement sites. Clonotype counts were normalized to sorted cell number within each subset before computing true diversity and Gini coefficients with the tcR R package. The overlap coefficient, calculated on TCRB nucleotide sequences, was used to quantify repertoire sharing. Out-of-frame TCRB sequences from naive cells were analyzed as a proxy for the pre-selection repertoire. TCRdb obtained this table from immuneACCESS and retained in-frame rearrangements with V and J assigned. These tables miss some clones; where compared with another copy, unresolved V genes account for less than half of the shortfall, and the remainder is unexplained. That table furnishes V, J and clone size, whereas the DNA furnished D and trimming. The sample records around 500,000 clones, approximately 10% of which are singletons. Clones ranked in the top ten supply about 0.045% of the sample.

The chain is assembled from TRBV18 and TRBJ2-4, with the D gene uncertain. The specimen was naive CD4+ T cells from blood. The cell subset or site label of this sample denotes: true naive CD4+ T cells. This receptor was obtained from a woman under 30 in good health. The nucleotides are TGTGCCAGCTCACCTACCGTCTTCGGAATGCAAAACATTCAGTACTTC. Its translation is CASSPTVFGMQNIQYF.